This is a list of T cell receptor beta chains from one sample in a study of patients and donors after allogeneic stem cell transplantation. MiXCR was run by TCRdb on the RT-PCR reads, yielding one entry per CDR3 protein. The data contain under 95,000 distinct CDR3 sequences, approximately 5% of them seen just once; the ten biggest clones take up 2.6%. Sequenced material: blood, either unsorted or a sorted T cell fraction (not recorded which). The source of these receptors is a human donor who was either an allogeneic HSCT recipient or a stem cell or donor lymphocyte infusion donor (not recorded which). It is not recorded whose cells these are; they may come from a transplant donor. The CDR3 runs from the conserved cysteine through the conserved F or W. A D gene is named only where the DNA matches it firmly. The listing skips clone size in some rows; elsewhere it reads once, few, many or a size class.

v_call	d_call	clone_size	cdr3_length	j_call	cdr3_aa	cdr3_nt
TRBV20-1	TRBD2	NA	15	TRBJ2-1	CSALESGRASNEQFF	TGCAGTGCGCTTGAGAGCGGGAGGGCCTCCAATGAGCAGTTCTTC
TRBV29-1	NA	many	12	TRBJ1-1	CSVGWEEGEAFF	TGCAGCGTTGGGTGGGAGGAAGGTGAAGCTTTCTTT
TRBV20-1	TRBD1	few	13	TRBJ1-2	CSARAGTGDGYTF	TGCAGTGCTAGAGCTGGGACAGGGGATGGCTACACCTTC
TRBV20-1	TRBD2	many	13	TRBJ2-1	CSAYPGLADEQFF	TGCAGTGCTTACCCGGGACTAGCGGATGAGCAGTTCTTC
TRBV11-2	NA	NA	15	TRBJ1-1	CASSRMGGGNTEAFF	TGTGCCAGCAGCAGAATGGGAGGGGGTAACACTGAAGCTTTCTTT
TRBV2	TRBD1	few	13	TRBJ1-4	CASGDRRNEKLFF	TGTGCCAGCGGGGACAGGAGAAATGAAAAACTGTTTTTT
TRBV29-1	NA	few	13	TRBJ1-1	CSVVSILGTEAFF	TGCAGCGTTGTAAGCATTTTGGGGACTGAAGCTTTCTTT
TRBV5-5	NA	few	15	TRBJ2-4	CASSSQPTGMGIQYF	TGTGCCAGCAGCTCCCAACCAACAGGGATGGGCATTCAGTACTTC
TRBV3-1	TRBD2	many	15	TRBJ2-3	CASSLRASGVDTQYF	TGTGCCAGCAGCCTTCGGGCTAGCGGGGTAGATACGCAGTATTTT
TRBV6-6	NA	many	13	TRBJ1-1	CASTKDVNTEAFF	TGTGCCAGCACTAAAGACGTGAACACTGAAGCTTTCTTT
TRBV9	TRBD2	few	15	TRBJ2-3	CASSVDPREGNTQYF	TGTGCCAGCAGCGTAGACCCCCGGGAGGGCAATACGCAGTATTTT
TRBV6-5	TRBD1	many	14	TRBJ1-5	CASSYAGQGEPQHF	TGTGCCAGCAGTTACGCGGGACAGGGTGAGCCCCAGCATTTT
TRBV4-1	NA	many	15	TRBJ1-1	CASSQGIFTGTEAFF	TGCGCCAGCAGCCAAGGGATATTTACGGGCACTGAAGCTTTCTTT
TRBV20-1	TRBD2	many	15	TRBJ2-7	CSAIRAASGTYEQYF	TGCAGTGCTATTAGGGCGGCTAGCGGGACCTACGAGCAGTACTTC
TRBV15	TRBD1	few	15	TRBJ1-1	CATSTRTGGVTEAFF	TGTGCCACCAGCACCCGGACAGGGGGCGTCACTGAAGCTTTCTTT
TRBV6-1	TRBD2	few	15	TRBJ2-7	CATLGASGRAYEQYF	TGTGCCACCCTGGGGGCTAGCGGGAGGGCCTACGAGCAGTACTTC
TRBV20-1	NA	NA	14	TRBJ1-4	CSARDREGSEKLFF	TGCAGTGCTAGAGACAGGGAGGGGAGTGAAAAACTGTTTTTT
TRBV24-1	TRBD1	many	15	TRBJ2-1	CATSDSGTGHNEQFF	TGTGCCACCAGTGACTCCGGGACAGGGCACAATGAGCAGTTCTTC
TRBV7-2	TRBD2	many	15	TRBJ2-7	CASSLASGFGYEQYF	TGTGCCAGCAGCTTAGCTAGCGGGTTCGGCTACGAGCAGTACTTC
TRBV3-1	NA	many	15	TRBJ2-3	CASSQQSAYTDTQYF	TGTGCCAGCAGCCAACAATCGGCCTACACAGATACGCAGTATTTT
TRBV7-8	NA	many	15	TRBJ1-1	CASSQRVGFSTEAFF	TGTGCCAGCAGCCAACGTGTAGGGTTCTCTACTGAAGCTTTCTTT
TRBV27	NA	NA	15	TRBJ2-2	CASSVRTVNTGELFF	TGTGCCAGCAGCGTCCGGACAGTGAACACCGGGGAGCTGTTTTTT
TRBV5-1	NA	few	15	TRBJ1-1	CASSLIHGGNTEAFF	TGCGCCAGCAGCTTGATACACGGAGGGAACACTGAAGCTTTCTTT